This is a list of T cell receptor beta chains from one sample in a study of early T cells in non-severe SARS-CoV-2 infection. TCRdb used MiXCR to reprocess the 5' RACE reads, holding one entry per CDR3 protein. The data show about 66,000 distinct CDR3 sequences, 9.1% seen once. Sequences were obtained from whole blood. Receptors were obtained from an adult who was a healthcare worker with PCR-confirmed SARS-CoV-2 infection or an uninfected control (not recorded which). Each CDR3 is given with its conserved first and last residue. The order of the fields is V gene, clone size, J gene, CDR3 protein. Some rows have no size entry. The others give once, few or many, or a class for an expanded clone.

V: TRBV7-7
size: many
J: TRBJ2-3
CDR3: CASSLGVAGDTQYF

V: TRBV7-2
size: many
J: TRBJ2-1
CDR3: CASSLSWNNEQFF

V: TRBV7-2
size: .
J: TRBJ2-2
CDR3: CASRNSGSATGELFF

V: TRBV29-1
size: many
J: TRBJ1-5
CDR3: CSVDLGGEQPQHF

V: TRBV29-1
size: many
J: TRBJ1-1
CDR3: CSVVRGNMNTEAFF

V: TRBV28
size: .
J: TRBJ1-1
CDR3: CASSFAGGVVFF

V: TRBV12-3/TRBV12-4
size: few
J: TRBJ1-5
CDR3: CASTPRVNSNQPQHF

V: TRBV19
size: .
J: TRBJ2-7
CDR3: CASSIKGGQPYEQYF

V: TRBV11-2
size: few
J: TRBJ2-7
CDR3: CASSSYRGRRYEQYF

V: TRBV28
size: few
J: TRBJ2-1
CDR3: CASISDRYNEQFF

V: TRBV3-1
size: .
J: TRBJ2-7
CDR3: CASSQGLGGIYEQYF

V: TRBV12-3/TRBV12-4
size: .
J: TRBJ2-1
CDR3: CASSLFGRGKNEQFF

V: TRBV7-7
size: few
J: TRBJ2-1
CDR3: CASSPRLQGANNEQFF

V: TRBV12-5
size: few
J: TRBJ1-1
CDR3: CASGLVTHPGQQNTEAFF

V: TRBV6-2/TRBV6-3
size: .
J: TRBJ2-3
CDR3: CASSPIRGLTDTQYF

V: TRBV15
size: .
J: TRBJ2-4
CDR3: CATSRSSIAKNIQYF

V: TRBV5-1
size: .
J: TRBJ1-1
CDR3: CASSLAPGTGVEAFF

V: TRBV3-1
size: many
J: TRBJ2-3
CDR3: CATSGQNIRTDTQYF

V: TRBV2
size: .
J: TRBJ2-7
CDR3: CASSGGLAGGRLLEQYF

V: TRBV7-9
size: .
J: TRBJ2-5
CDR3: CASSSRNPLSSQETQYF

V: TRBV3-1
size: .
J: TRBJ2-1
CDR3: CASSQWREGQNEQFF

V: TRBV7-9
size: many
J: TRBJ2-1
CDR3: CASSLTHEQFF

V: TRBV15
size: .
J: TRBJ2-3
CDR3: CATSMDTITDTQYF

V: TRBV28
size: .
J: TRBJ2-7
CDR3: CASSPPTGLSYEQYF

V: TRBV5-1
size: many
J: TRBJ1-1
CDR3: CASSLAGAYPKNTEAFF

V: TRBV20-1
size: many
J: TRBJ1-4
CDR3: CSARNTGREKLFF

V: TRBV12-5
size: many
J: TRBJ2-1
CDR3: CASGLGQVNEQFF

V: TRBV11-2
size: .
J: TRBJ1-3
CDR3: CASSSGQVSGNTIYF

V: TRBV20-1
size: many
J: TRBJ1-2
CDR3: CSADRQGNGYTF

V: TRBV7-2
size: few
J: TRBJ2-5
CDR3: CASSPQIGGEETQYF

V: TRBV29-1
size: many
J: TRBJ2-3
CDR3: CSVEGAGTDTQYF

V: TRBV29-1
size: .
J: TRBJ2-7
CDR3: CSVEVGRFIFF

V: TRBV14
size: few
J: TRBJ2-3
CDR3: CASSQANTQYF

V: TRBV6-2/TRBV6-3
size: few
J: TRBJ2-7
CDR3: CASSYSGSHYEQYF

V: TRBV11-2
size: few
J: TRBJ2-7
CDR3: CASSPRQLYYEQYF

V: TRBV20-1
size: .
J: TRBJ2-3
CDR3: CSAKNIGAESTDTQYF

V: TRBV20-1
size: many
J: TRBJ2-1
CDR3: CSANHVGSSYNEQFF

V: TRBV5-1
size: many
J: TRBJ2-1
CDR3: CASSLTTGVYNEQFF

V: TRBV6-5
size: .
J: TRBJ1-1
CDR3: CASSYVSGTEAFF

V: TRBV7-3
size: many
J: TRBJ2-3
CDR3: CASSLGQGPDTQYF

V: TRBV7-2
size: few
J: TRBJ2-1
CDR3: CASSPTTYNEQFF

V: TRBV2
size: .
J: TRBJ2-3
CDR3: CASSRLAGADTQYF

V: TRBV5-4
size: many
J: TRBJ1-6
CDR3: CASSQEQGNSPLHF

V: TRBV18
size: many
J: TRBJ2-5
CDR3: CASSRTVQETQYF

V: TRBV11-2
size: many
J: TRBJ2-2
CDR3: CASSLRGASGTGELFF

V: TRBV12-3/TRBV12-4
size: few
J: TRBJ1-3
CDR3: CASRVDSGNTIYF

V: TRBV7-6
size: few
J: TRBJ2-7
CDR3: CASSQRTSSDEQYF

V: TRBV3-1
size: .
J: TRBJ2-3
CDR3: CASSQESRAVDTQYF